These 9 T cell receptor beta chains originate from one sample sequenced in a study of T cells in Graves' hyperthyroidism and ophthalmopathy. RNA transcripts provided the source from which TCR beta CDR3 regions were amplified. The TCR CDR3 first-round RT-PCR relied on the HTBI primer set. From the multiplex PCR reads, TCRdb called clonotypes with MiXCR, one entry per CDR3 protein. Among approximately 400,000 distinct CDR3 sequences listed, 20% to 30% were seen once. Source material: blood. The receptors derive from a man in his forties or fifties with Graves' hyperthyroidism.

The rearrangement joins TRBV15 to TRBJ2-2, with 8 bases fitting TRBD2. Germline V gene data show CDR1 as LNHNV and CDR2 as YYDKDF (reference sequence). V lost 5 bases to trimming and J lost 4 bases; unmatched junction nucleotides: 9. The CDR3 loop spans 16 amino acids. The CDR3 reads CATSGSGLAPTGELFF. Written as DNA, the CDR3 is TGTGCCACCAGCGGGAGTGGACTAGCCCCCACCGGGGAGCTGTTTTTT.

The sample holds a few counts of this clonotype. This may stem from a read error, because a much larger clone lies one nucleotide away. The chain couples TRBV20-1 to TRBJ2-1, with a possible D match to TRBD2 (6 bases). The CDR3 is 14 residues long. Trimming removed 0 bases at V and 9 bases at J, with 15 bases between. Germline V gene sequence: CDR1 DFQATT, CDR2 SNEGSKA (reference sequence). CDR3: CSARDLISGSEQFF. The CDR3, as DNA: TGCAGTGCTAGAGATCTGATTAGCGGCAGTGAGCAGTTCTTC.

This chain connects TRBV20-1 to TRBJ2-1; D is undetermined. V was pared by 0 bases and J by 10 bases, with 4 bases between. This CDR3 contains 10 residues. Germline CDR1 is DFQATT and CDR2 is SNEGSKA (reference sequence). The CDR3 loop is CSARDLEQFF. The DNA for the CDR3 is TGCAGTGCTAGAGATTTGGAGCAGTTCTTC.

This clonotype was detected many times. The V call is TRBV10-3, the J call TRBJ2-3; 9 positions agree with TRBD2. This CDR3 comprises 15 residues. Trimming removed 0 bases from V and 6 bases from J; junction bases left unmatched: 4. CDR1 ENHRY and CDR2 SYGVKD come from the germline V gene. The CDR3 sequence is CAISESAGGADTQYF. In DNA form, the CDR3 reads TGTGCCATCAGTGAGTCGGCGGGAGGGGCGGATACGCAGTATTTT.

The rearrangement joins TRBV30 to TRBJ1-5; D possibly corresponds to TRBD1 (5 bases). V lost 0 bases to trimming and J lost 7 bases, with 7 bases between them. This CDR3 is built from 12 residues. CDR1 and CDR2 (germline): GTSNPN, SVGIG (reference sequence). DNA of the CDR3: TGTGCCTGGAGTGTAAGGGGACAGCCCCAGCATTTT. It specifies CAWSVRGQPQHF.

This chain uses TRBV7-3 with TRBJ2-1; D gene ambiguous. In germline, CDR1 is SGHTA, CDR2 FQGTGA. Trimming took off 5 bases at V and 2 bases at J, with 7 bases between the two ends. The CDR3 covers 13 residues. CDR3 coding DNA: TGTGCCAGCAGCCAAGCCACCTACAATGAGCAGTTCTTC. Translated: CASSQATYNEQFF.

The chain recombines TRBV19 with TRBJ1-5, with D tentatively TRBD1 (5 bases). V lost 6 bases and J 2 bases, leaving 17 bases between the germline ends. This CDR3 spans 16 amino acids. The V gene's germline CDR1 is LNHDA and CDR2 SQIVND (reference sequence). CDR3 amino acids: CASRNLGEGGNQPQHF. The DNA of the CDR3 is TGTGCCAGTAGGAACCTCGGGGAAGGGGGCAATCAGCCCCAGCATTTT. The variable domain in full, completed from reference TRBV19 and TRBJ1-5, reads DGGITQSPKYLFRKEGQNVTLSCEQNLNHDAMYWYRQDPGQGLRLIYYSQIVNDFQKGDIAEGYSVSREKKESFPLTVTSAQKNPTAFYLCASRNLGEGGNQPQHFGDGTRLSIL.

This clonotype was seen ten or more times. The genes are TRBV28 and TRBJ1-2, with 7 bases that match TRBD1. The CDR3 loop spans 15 amino acids. J was trimmed by 8 bases and V by 2 bases; bases with no gene match: 11. Germline V gene lookup returns CDR1 MDHEN and CDR2 SYDVKM. CDR3 sequence: CASSLRGQGVSGYTF. DNA for the CDR3: TGTGCCAGCAGTTTAAGGGGCCAGGGGGTAAGCGGCTACACCTTC.

This sequence joins TRBV9 and TRBJ1-2; perhaps TRBD1 as D (5 bases). Trimming shortened V by 2 bases and J by 8 bases, and 13 bases separated the two germline ends. Germline CDR1 reads SGDLS; CDR2 reads YYNGEE. The CDR3 is 13 residues long. The CDR3 DNA sequence: TGTGCCAGCAGCGTGAACCAAGGGGACGGCTACACCTTC. Translating it yields CASSVNQGDGYTF. The full variable domain, completed using reference TRBV9 and TRBJ1-2, is DSGVTQTPKHLITATGQRVTLRCSPRSGDLSVYWYQQSLDQGLQFLIQYYNGEERAKGNILERFSAQQFPDLHSELNLSSLELGDSALYFCASSVNQGDGYTFGSGTRLTVV.